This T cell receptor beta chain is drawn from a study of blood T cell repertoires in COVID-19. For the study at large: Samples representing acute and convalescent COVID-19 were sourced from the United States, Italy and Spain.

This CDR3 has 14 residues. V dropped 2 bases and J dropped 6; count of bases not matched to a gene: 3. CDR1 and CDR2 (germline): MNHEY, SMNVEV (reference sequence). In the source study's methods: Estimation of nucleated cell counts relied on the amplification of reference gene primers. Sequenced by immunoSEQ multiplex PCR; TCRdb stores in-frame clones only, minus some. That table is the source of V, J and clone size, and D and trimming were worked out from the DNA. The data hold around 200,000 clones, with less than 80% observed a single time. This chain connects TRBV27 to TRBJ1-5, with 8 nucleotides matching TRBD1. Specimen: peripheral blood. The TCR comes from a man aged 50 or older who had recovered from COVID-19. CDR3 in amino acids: CASSLAGGGQPQHF. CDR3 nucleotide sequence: TGTGCCAGCAGTTTAGCAGGGGGCGGTCAGCCCCAGCATTTT.